This entry lists 28 T cell receptor beta chains sequenced from one sample in a study of beta chain features in type 1 diabetes. Study observations and caveats: Moderate yet significant TCRB CDR3 shortening was seen in Type 1 diabetes patients in all four CD4+ subsets.

Expressed TCRB transcripts got sequenced, as all isolated RNA was reverse transcribed. Some clones are missing from TCRdb's copy, which holds only in-frame ones; the method was immunoSEQ multiplex PCR. Of 200,000 to 250,000 clones listed, around 13% are singletons. Their antigens remain unidentified. Material: naive CD4+ T cells from blood. The source of these receptors is a man aged 25-45 years with type 1 diabetes.

The J gene is TRBJ1-1, the V gene TRBV5-1; TRBD1 matches 7 bases. The germline gives CDR1 SGHRS, CDR2 YFSETQ. With V trimmed by 0 bases and J by 1 base, 3 bases remained unmatched. The CDR3 contains 15 residues. The CDR3 nucleotides read TGCGCCAGCAGCTTGGTGGGACAGACGAACACTGAAGCTTTCTTT. Its protein is CASSLVGQTNTEAFF. Complete variable domain (other parts from reference TRBV5-1 and TRBJ1-1): KAGVTQTPRYLIKTRGQQVTLSCSPISGHRSVSWYQQTPGQGLQFLFEYFSETQRNKGNFPGRFSGRQFSNSRSEMNVSTLELGDSALYLCASSLVGQTNTEAFFGQGTRLTVV.

The genes are TRBV7-6 and TRBJ2-5; the D gene is possibly TRBD2 (5 bases). The CDR3 has 13 residues. The V end lost 5 bases, the J end lost 5 bases, and 12 bases lay between the germline ends. CDR1 and CDR2 from the germline V gene are SGHVS and FNYEAQ. Here the CDR3 reads CASSRSWRETQYF. In nucleotides, the CDR3 is TGTGCCAGCAGCCGATCGTGGAGGGAGACCCAGTACTTC.

This clone turned up a few times. The chain carries TRBV28 and TRBJ2-7; 10 positions match TRBD1. This CDR3 region has 12 residues. V dropped 10 bases and J dropped 4; count of bases not matched to a gene: 4. Germline V CDR1 and CDR2: MDHEN, SYDVKM. The CDR3, as DNA: TGTGCCACCTCGGGACAGGGGTACGAGCAGTACTTC. Its protein product is CATSGQGYEQYF. The full variable domain, its missing parts supplied by reference TRBV28 and TRBJ2-7, is DVKVTQSSRYLVKRTGEKVFLECVQDMDHENMFWYRQDPGLGLRLIYFSYDVKMKEKGDIPEGYSVSREKKERFSLILESASTNQTSMYLCATSGQGYEQYFGPGTRLTVT.

A few counts support this clone. The chain uses TRBV5-1 and TRBJ2-7; the match to TRBD2 covers 14 bases. With V trimmed by 4 bases and J by 4 bases, 7 bases remained unmatched. Germline V gene lookup returns CDR1 SGHRS and CDR2 YFSETQ. The CDR3 length is 16 residues. The CDR3 sequence: CASSTGLAGARYEQYF. CDR3 nucleotide sequence: TGCGCCAGCAGCACGGGACTAGCGGGAGCACGGTACGAGCAGTACTTC.

This clone has only a few counts. The J gene is TRBJ1-2, the V gene TRBV2; TRBD1 is a possible D gene (6 bases). Germline-derived CDR1 and CDR2 are SNHLY and FYNNEI. The CDR3 length is 15 residues. Trimming took off 3 bases at V and 5 bases at J, with 16 bases between the two ends. The CDR3 DNA reads as TGTGCCAGCAGTGATATCGACAGGAGCACTTATGGCTACACCTTC. This gives the protein CASSDIDRSTYGYTF.

This clone was seen a handful of times. V usage is TRBV5-1 and J usage is TRBJ1-1; TRBD1 agrees at 7 bases. Germline loops: CDR1 SGHRS, CDR2 YFSETQ. V was clipped by 5 bases and J by 6 bases; unmatched bases: 16. The CDR3 covers 16 residues. The CDR3 here is CASSWEVGQVLSEAFF. In nucleotides, the CDR3 is TGCGCCAGCAGTTGGGAGGTAGGACAGGTTCTGTCTGAAGCTTTCTTT.

This clone was recorded a few times. The chain joins TRBV9 to TRBJ2-2; D might be TRBD1 (5 bases). The V and J ends lost 0 bases and 1 base respectively, with 7 bases between them. The CDR3 loop spans 15 amino acids. Per germline, CDR1 SGDLS and CDR2 YYNGEE. The CDR3 bases are TGTGCCAGCAGCGTAGTCCAGGGGAACACCGGGGAGCTGTTTTTT. This gives the protein CASSVVQGNTGELFF.

This clone has only a few counts. The rearrangement links TRBV30 to TRBJ2-7, with TRBD1 matching over 10 bases. Germline assignment: CDR1 GTSNPN and CDR2 SVGIG (reference sequence). This CDR3 is 15 amino acids long. Trimming at V came to 1 base and at J to 1 base, leaving 4 bases not matched to a gene. CDR3 region: CAWSGGTGDSYEQYF. As DNA, the CDR3 is TGTGCCTGGAGTGGCGGGACAGGGGATTCCTACGAGCAGTACTTC.

The chain is built from TRBV18 and TRBJ1-4; the match to TRBD1 covers 7 bases. CDR1 is KGHSH and CDR2 is LQKENI in the germline V gene. This CDR3 contains 15 residues. V was clipped by 3 bases and J by 8 bases; unmatched bases: 9. The CDR3: CASSPTTGKSEKLFF. CDR3 sequence (DNA): TGTGCCAGCTCACCGACGACAGGGAAGAGCGAAAAACTGTTTTTT.

The chain carries TRBV6-1 and TRBJ1-2; D is uncertain. The CDR3 runs 14 residues. Trimming removed 2 bases from V and 3 bases from J, with 10 bases in between. Germline CDR1 and CDR2: MNHNS and SASEGT. CDR3 in DNA: TGTGCCAGCAGTGAAATGGGCAGTGACTATGGCTACACCTTC. It encodes CASSEMGSDYGYTF.

This clone has a handful of counts. The chain uses TRBV2 and TRBJ1-1, with TRBD1 identical over 8 bases. The CDR3 has 14 amino acids. V dropped 5 bases and J dropped 4; count of bases not matched to a gene: 6. Germline values: CDR1 SNHLY, CDR2 FYNNEI. Written as DNA, the CDR3 is TGTGCCAGCAGTCAGACAGGGGAGAGCACTGAAGCTTTCTTT. Translating gives CASSQTGESTEAFF.

This clone was picked up a small number of times. The chain links TRBV10-3 to TRBJ2-7; weak D call: TRBD2 (5 bases). This CDR3 is 11 amino acids long. The ends were cut back, 6 bases at V and 5 bases at J, with 8 bases in the middle. From germline, CDR1 is ENHRY and CDR2 SYGVKD. CDR3 loop: CAISDGDEQYF. The CDR3 region has the DNA TGTGCCATCAGCGACGGGGACGAGCAGTACTTC.

V gene TRBV7-2 combines with J gene TRBJ2-7; weak D call: TRBD1 (6 bases). The germline CDR1 and CDR2 sequences are SGHTA and FQGNSA. Trimming took 4 bases from V and 1 from J, leaving 17 bases between them. The CDR3 loop spans 16 amino acids. The CDR3 DNA is TGTGCCAGCAGCTCCACAGGGTCCCAAAGGTCCTACGAGCAGTACTTC. Encoded protein: CASSSTGSQRSYEQYF.

The chain combines TRBV7-2 with TRBJ2-1; 9 bases are shared with TRBD2. This CDR3 is 16 amino acids long. With V trimmed by 2 bases and J by 4 bases, 6 bases remained unmatched. Per the germline V gene, CDR1 is SGHTA and CDR2 is FQGNSA. In DNA, the CDR3 is TGTGCCAGCAGCTTAACATCGCGGGGGGGTTACAATGAGCAGTTCTTC. Amino acids: CASSLTSRGGYNEQFF. Variable domain in full (rest from reference TRBV7-2 and TRBJ2-1): GAGVSQSPSNKVTEKGKDVELRCDPISGHTALYWYRQSLGQGLEFLIYFQGNSAPDKSGLPSDRFSAERTGGSVSTLTIQRTQQEDSAVYLCASSLTSRGGYNEQFFGPGTRLTVL.

This clone was detected a few times. J is TRBJ1-5 and V is TRBV18; no firm D call. This CDR3 region has 14 residues. Trimming took 3 bases from V and 4 from J, leaving 10 bases between them. Germline V lookup: CDR1 KGHSH, CDR2 LQKENI. CDR3 in DNA: TGTGCCAGCTCACCCGGGAGGGTAAATCAGCCCCAGCATTTT. Residues: CASSPGRVNQPQHF.

This clone turned up a few times. The chain is built from TRBV20-1 and TRBJ2-5; D remains unclear. There are 11 residues in the CDR3. V was shortened by 4 bases and J by 5 bases, with 8 bases between the two germline ends. CDR1 and CDR2 (germline): DFQATT, SNEGSKA (reference sequence). CDR3 sequence: CSATIVETQYF. In DNA form, the CDR3 reads TGCAGTGCTACCATTGTGGAGACCCAGTACTTC.

This clone appeared a few times. J is TRBJ2-3 and V is TRBV18; 8 nucleotides match TRBD1. V shed 7 bases, J shed 3 bases, and the junction held 9 bases outside the gene matches. Germline CDR1 reads KGHSH; CDR2 reads LQKENI. This CDR3 has 15 residues. The CDR3 reads CASFVRDRSTDTQYF. In DNA form, the CDR3 reads TGTGCCAGCTTCGTCCGGGACAGGTCTACAGATACGCAGTATTTT.

The chain links TRBV5-1 to TRBJ2-7; 7 bases line up with TRBD2. CDR3 length: 15 amino acids. Germline V gene sequence: CDR1 SGHRS, CDR2 YFSETQ. V trimming: 0 bases; J trimming: 7 bases; junction bases outside the gene matches: 10. CDR3 protein: CASSLESSGRGEQYF. The CDR3 DNA reads as TGCGCCAGCAGCTTGGAGTCTAGCGGTAGAGGGGAGCAGTACTTC.

V usage is TRBV19 and J usage is TRBJ2-7, with D perhaps TRBD1 (6 bases). Germline CDR1 and CDR2: LNHDA and SQIVND (reference sequence). This CDR3 region has 13 residues. V was pared by 3 bases and J by 1 base, with 7 bases between. In nucleotides, the CDR3 is TGTGCCAGTAGTATCGGACAGTCCTACGAGCAGTACTTC. Protein product: CASSIGQSYEQYF.

V gene TRBV18 combines with J gene TRBJ1-1; no definite D call. Germline lookup yields CDR1 KGHSH and CDR2 LQKENI. The V gene lost 8 bases and the J gene lost 4 bases, with 17 bases spanning the gap. The CDR3 runs 14 residues. As DNA, the CDR3 is TGTGCCAGCAACCCCGCCGGGGTGGGCACTGAAGCTTTCTTT. The encoded protein is CASNPAGVGTEAFF. The full variable domain, completed using reference TRBV18 and TRBJ1-1, is NAGVMQNPRHLVRRRGQEARLRCSPMKGHSHVYWYRQLPEEGLKFMVYLQKENIIDESGMPKERFSAEFPKEGPSILRIQQVVRGDSAAYFCASNPAGVGTEAFFGQGTRLTVV.

This clone was seen a single time. The chain links TRBV25-1 to TRBJ2-5; 11 nucleotides line up with TRBD2. The germline gives CDR1 MGHDK, CDR2 SYGVNS. Unmatched junction bases numbered 4, after V lost 3 bases and J lost 1 base. The CDR3 extends over 16 amino acids. The CDR3 loop is CASSDAGLAGQETQYF. The CDR3 DNA reads TGTGCCAGCAGTGACGCTGGACTAGCGGGCCAAGAGACCCAGTACTTC. The full variable domain, rest sourced from reference TRBV25-1 and TRBJ2-5, is EADIYQTPRYLVIGTGKKITLECSQTMGHDKMYWYQQDPGMELHLIHYSYGVNSTEKGDLSSESTVSRIRTEHFPLTLESARPSHTSQYLCASSDAGLAGQETQYFGPGTRLLVL.

The sample holds a few counts of this clone. This chain uses TRBV19 with TRBJ1-4; D is perhaps TRBD1 (6 bases). Germline lookup yields CDR1 LNHDA and CDR2 SQIVND (reference sequence). V lost 7 bases, J lost 5 bases, and 14 bases lay in between. This CDR3 region has 14 residues. CDR3 DNA sequence: TGTGCCAGTACCGCCGGGACATTGAATGAAAAACTGTTTTTT. It translates to CASTAGTLNEKLFF.

This chain joins TRBV7-9 and TRBJ1-2, with TRBD1 matching over 7 bases. Looked up from germline, CDR1 is SEHNR and CDR2 is FQNEAQ (reference sequence). The CDR3 extends over 14 amino acids. V shed 4 bases and J 4 bases; nucleotides not matched to a gene: 6. This chain's CDR3 is CASSSLGQAYGYTF. CDR3 nucleotide sequence: TGTGCCAGCAGCTCCCTAGGACAGGCCTATGGCTACACCTTC.

The rearrangement joins TRBV7-2 to TRBJ2-5; TRBD1 agrees at 9 bases. The V gene's germline CDR1 is SGHTA and CDR2 FQGNSA. The CDR3 totals 16 residues. V shed 3 bases and J 7 bases; nucleotides not matched to a gene: 12. CDR3 sequence (DNA): TGTGCCAGCAGCTTCCGGGACAGGGCGAGGGGAGGGACCCAGTACTTC. Protein product: CASSFRDRARGGTQYF.

The rearrangement links TRBV5-1 to TRBJ2-5; the match to TRBD1 covers 10 bases. The CDR3 has 14 residues. Germline values: CDR1 SGHRS, CDR2 YFSETQ. After removal of 4 bases from V and 2 bases from J, the junction contained 2 bases not matched to a gene. The CDR3 loop is CASSVGQGQETQYF. CDR3 nucleotides: TGCGCCAGCAGCGTGGGACAGGGGCAAGAGACCCAGTACTTC.

This clone was seen only a few times. The chain couples TRBV25-1 to TRBJ2-3; maybe TRBD1 (6 bases). CDR1 and CDR2 from the germline V gene are MGHDK and SYGVNS. The ends were cut back, 4 bases at V and 4 bases at J, with 12 bases in the middle. This CDR3 region has 14 residues. CDR3 sequence: CASSAGTSADTQYF. CDR3 coding DNA: TGTGCCAGCAGTGCCGGGACATCAGCAGATACGCAGTATTTT.

V gene TRBV9 combines with J gene TRBJ2-1; 8 bases agree with TRBD2. This CDR3 is 16 amino acids long. The V gene end was trimmed by 4 bases and the J gene end by 0 bases; junction bases not matched to a gene: 6. Germline V gene sequence: CDR1 SGDLS, CDR2 YYNGEE. The CDR3 nucleotides are TGTGCCAGCAGCAAATTAGCGGGGTCCTCCTACAATGAGCAGTTCTTC. Its translation is CASSKLAGSSYNEQFF.

This clone was counted a few times. The rearrangement joins TRBV30 to TRBJ2-3; possibly TRBD1 for D (5 bases). This CDR3 has 13 amino acids. V was trimmed by 1 base and J by 4 bases, leaving 9 bases between them. Germline V gene data show CDR1 as GTSNPN and CDR2 as SVGIG (reference sequence). Written as DNA, the CDR3 is TGTGCCTGGAGTGCAGGGTATCCAGATACGCAGTATTTT. Protein sequence: CAWSAGYPDTQYF.